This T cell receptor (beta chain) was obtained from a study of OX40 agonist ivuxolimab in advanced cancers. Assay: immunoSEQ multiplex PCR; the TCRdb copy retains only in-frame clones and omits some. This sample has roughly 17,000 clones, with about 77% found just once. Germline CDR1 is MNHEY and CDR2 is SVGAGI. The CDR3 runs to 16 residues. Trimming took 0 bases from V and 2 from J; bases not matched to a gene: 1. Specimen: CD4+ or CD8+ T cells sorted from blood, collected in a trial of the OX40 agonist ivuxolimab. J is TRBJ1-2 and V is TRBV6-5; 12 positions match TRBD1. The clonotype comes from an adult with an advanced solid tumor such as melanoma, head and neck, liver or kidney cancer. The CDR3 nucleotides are TGTGCCAGCAGTTACTCCGGGACAGGGGGCAACTATGGCTACACCTTC. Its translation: CASSYSGTGGNYGYTF.